This T cell receptor beta chain was recorded in a study of blood T cells in healthy people across ages. V was clipped by 8 bases and J by 3 bases, with 15 bases between them. CDR1 is SQVTM and CDR2 is ANQGSEA in the germline V gene. The CDR3 contains 13 residues. The study's findings and limits: Both higher diversity and more naive CD4+ cells marked long-lived donors when set against aged donors.

This clonotype was seen a handful of times. Its antigen is still unknown. Alongside a J-beta primer mix, a sample-barcoded 5' primer served in a second PCR lasting about 6 to 11 cycles. Using its own MiXCR run on the 5' RACE reads, TCRdb lists one record per CDR3 protein. The profile shows under 1,100,000 distinct CDR3 sequences, about 23% of them singletons. Separately, the same data were catalogued under a study of T cells of mothers and their children.

The receptor's source is a girl between 2 and 10 years old in good health. Sequenced: blood. The chain combines TRBV29-1 with TRBJ2-3; possible D gene TRBD1, 5 bases. The CDR3 reads CSSKGALTDTQYF. The CDR3 DNA sequence: TGCAGCTCCAAAGGGGCGCTGACAGATACGCAGTATTTT.